The 28 T cell receptor beta chains below come from one sample, sequenced in a study of early T cells in non-severe SARS-CoV-2 infection. TCRdb reprocessed the 5' RACE reads with MiXCR, giving one entry per CDR3 protein. There are about 52,000 distinct CDR3 sequences in the sample; more than 9.5% occur only once, and about 12% lies in the top ten. The sequenced sample consisted of whole blood. Receptors originate from an adult who was a healthcare worker with PCR-confirmed SARS-CoV-2 infection or an uninfected control (not recorded which).

V and J are TRBV4-2 and TRBJ2-2; TRBD1 matches 7 bases. V was pared by 6 bases and J by 10 bases, with 14 bases of the junction left unmatched. The CDR3 runs 15 residues. CDR1 is LGHNA and CDR2 is YNFKEQ in the germline V gene. The CDR3 protein is CASRESGQDYEELFF. The CDR3 DNA reads as TGTGCCAGCAGGGAATCAGGACAGGATTACGAGGAGCTGTTTTTT.

This clonotype was detected a few times. At one boundary the junction diverges from the germline segment, which might be a read error. The J gene is TRBJ1-1, the V gene TRBV5-1; no firm D call. This CDR3 has 16 amino acids. CDR1 is SGHRS and CDR2 is YFSETQ in the germline V gene. The CDR3 bases are TGCGCCAGCAGCGTCGTCCACGGACCCCCGAACTCTGAAGCTTTCTTT. This encodes CASSVVHGPPNSEAFF.

The CDR3 sequence is CASGASGTIYF. DNA for the CDR3: TGTGCCAGCGGGGCGTCGGGCACCATATATTTT. This chain connects TRBV6-1 to TRBJ1-3; maybe TRBD1 (5 bases). Germline values: CDR1 MNHNS, CDR2 SASEGT. This CDR3 has 11 residues. Deletions cut 8 bases from V and 9 bases from J, with 11 bases between.

This clonotype has ten or more counts. The V and J genes are TRBV20-1 and TRBJ2-2; 8 bases map to TRBD2. This CDR3 spans 16 amino acids. CDR1 and CDR2 (germline): DFQATT, SNEGSKA (reference sequence). The V and J ends lost 3 bases and 5 bases, in that order; junction bases with no gene match: 11. This CDR3 is CSARPIAGSPTGELFF. The CDR3 nucleotides read TGCAGTGCTAGGCCTATAGCGGGAAGCCCTACCGGGGAGCTGTTTTTT.

This clonotype was counted between two and nine times. The chain employs TRBV12-3 or TRBV12-4 and TRBJ2-2; D possibly uses TRBD1 or TRBD2 (7 bases each). Deletions cut 5 bases from V and 3 bases from J, with 19 bases between. The CDR3 has 17 amino acids. The CDR3 DNA follows: TGTGCCAGCAGTGCGCAGTTGACAGGGAGGGACACCGGGGAGCTGTTTTTT. Its translation: CASSAQLTGRDTGELFF.

The table lists this clonotype with a few counts. The chain uses TRBV4-2 and TRBJ2-3; 11 bases align to TRBD2. This CDR3 comprises 19 residues. V lost 0 bases and J lost 5; bases outside the gene matches: 13. CDR1 is LGHNA and CDR2 is YNFKEQ in the germline V gene. This chain's CDR3 is CASSQDYGSGRAEGDTQYF. In nucleotides, the CDR3 is TGTGCCAGCAGCCAAGATTATGGTAGCGGGAGGGCCGAGGGAGATACGCAGTATTTT.

The table lists this clonotype with many counts. This chain uses TRBV10-2 with TRBJ2-4; no reliable D call. CDR1 and CDR2 (germline): WSHSY, SAAADI. The CDR3 length is 14 residues. V lost 5 bases to trimming and J lost 0 bases, with 8 bases between them. The CDR3 DNA sequence: TGCGCCAGCAGTCCCCTTCTAGCCAAAAACATTCAGTACTTC. Encoded protein: CASSPLLAKNIQYF.

This clonotype was detected many times. The chain has TRBV5-4 and TRBJ2-7; 7 nucleotides agree with TRBD2. J was trimmed by 3 bases and V by 0 bases; bases with no gene match: 3. The CDR3 is 14 residues long. Germline CDR1 is SGHNT and CDR2 is YYREEE (reference sequence). The CDR3 nucleotides are TGTGCCAGCAGCTTGGAACCTAGCGGCTACGAGCAGTACTTC. This encodes CASSLEPSGYEQYF.

This clonotype has ten or more counts. The CDR3 reads CASSQDRPYNEQFF. DNA for the CDR3: TGCGCCAGCAGCCAAGACAGACCCTACAATGAGCAGTTCTTC. The V gene is TRBV4-3, the J gene TRBJ2-1; D is uncertain. The ends were cut back, 0 bases at V and 2 bases at J, with 5 bases in the middle. The CDR3 has 14 residues. Germline V lookup: CDR1 LGHNA, CDR2 YSLEER.

V is TRBV11-1 and J is TRBJ1-6; D not resolved. Per the germline V gene, CDR1 is SGHAT and CDR2 is FQDESV (reference sequence). The CDR3 runs 14 residues. Trimming left V 4 bases short and J 8 bases short, with 12 bases between. Here the CDR3 DNA reads TGTGCCAGCAGCTCGCTGACCGACGATTCACCCCTCCACTTT. Its protein product is CASSSLTDDSPLHF. The full variable domain, rest sourced from reference TRBV11-1 and TRBJ1-6, is EAEVAQSPRYKITEKSQAVAFWCDPISGHATLYWYRQILGQGPELLVQFQDESVVDDSQLPKDRFSAERLKGVDSTLKIQPAELGDSAMYLCASSSLTDDSPLHFGNGTRLTVT.

This clonotype came up many times. The V gene is TRBV4-3, the J gene TRBJ2-1; weak D call: TRBD2 (5 bases). The CDR3 totals 16 residues. V was shortened by 0 bases and J by 3 bases, with 12 bases between the two germline ends. In germline, CDR1 is LGHNA, CDR2 YSLEER. This chain's CDR3 is CASSQERLADYNEQFF. CDR3 nucleotide sequence: TGCGCCAGCAGCCAAGAGCGTCTAGCTGACTACAATGAGCAGTTCTTC.

This clonotype has only a few counts. The chain is built from TRBV2 and TRBJ2-7; possibly TRBD1 for D (6 bases). V lost 3 bases and J lost 2, with 14 bases in between. CDR1 is SNHLY, CDR2 FYNNEI, per germline. This CDR3 region has 15 residues. CDR3 sequence reads: CASSDGTPQAYEQYF. The CDR3 nucleotides are TGTGCCAGCAGTGATGGGACACCTCAAGCCTACGAGCAGTACTTC.

This clonotype was counted at least ten times. The chain is built from TRBV6-1 and TRBJ2-3, with TRBD2 identical over 12 bases. Germline trimming cut 2 bases from V and 1 base from J; bases unmatched to any gene: 4. Germline CDR1 MNHNS, CDR2 SASEGT. The CDR3 loop spans 17 amino acids. The CDR3 coding sequence is TGTGCCAGCAGTGAAACTCGGACTAGCGGGGGCACAGATACGCAGTATTTT. Protein product: CASSETRTSGGTDTQYF.

This clonotype was observed many times. This chain connects TRBV7-2 to TRBJ2-5, with D possibly called TRBD1 or TRBD2 (6 bases each). Looked up from germline, CDR1 is SGHTA and CDR2 is FQGNSA. This CDR3 is built from 17 residues. Trimming cost V 1 base and J 1 base, with 16 bases left between them. CDR3 in amino acids: CASSLGIEGGPQETQYF. The CDR3 nucleotides read TGTGCCAGCAGCTTAGGAATTGAGGGGGGACCCCAAGAGACCCAGTACTTC. Full variable domain (outside the CDR3, taken from reference TRBV7-2 and TRBJ2-5): GAGVSQSPSNKVTEKGKDVELRCDPISGHTALYWYRQSLGQGLEFLIYFQGNSAPDKSGLPSDRFSAERTGGSVSTLTIQRTQQEDSAVYLCASSLGIEGGPQETQYFGPGTRLLVL.

J is TRBJ2-3 and V is TRBV7-2; D call uncertain. Per germline, CDR1 SGHTA and CDR2 FQGNSA. The CDR3 is made up of 14 amino acids. Trimming took off 4 bases at V and 6 bases at J, with 14 bases between the two ends. The CDR3 nucleotides read TGTGCCAGCAGCTCATCCCTACTCCCGGATACGCAGTATTTT. Translation gives CASSSSLLPDTQYF. Combining the CDR3 with reference TRBV7-2 and TRBJ2-3 gives the whole variable domain GAGVSQSPSNKVTEKGKDVELRCDPISGHTALYWYRQSLGQGLEFLIYFQGNSAPDKSGLPSDRFSAERTGGSVSTLTIQRTQQEDSAVYLCASSSSLLPDTQYFGPGTRLTVL.

This clonotype was seen ten or more times. V is TRBV15 and J is TRBJ2-3; 13 bases are shared with TRBD2. The V gene's germline CDR1 is LNHNV and CDR2 YYDKDF (reference sequence). V was pared by 8 bases and J by 6 bases, with 2 bases of the junction left unmatched. The CDR3 spans 13 residues. The CDR3 loop is CATSGLAGDTQYF. In DNA form, the CDR3 reads TGTGCCACCTCGGGACTAGCGGGGGATACGCAGTATTTT.

This chain joins TRBV29-1 and TRBJ1-2; D not certain. V was clipped by 6 bases and J by 0 bases, with 11 bases between them. CDR3 length equals 13 residues. CDR1 SQVTM and CDR2 ANQGSEA come from the germline V gene. The CDR3 DNA follows: TGCAGCGTCCAGGACTGGGCTAACTATGGCTACACCTTC. It codes for CSVQDWANYGYTF.

This clonotype has a count of ten or more. The chain employs TRBV7-8 and TRBJ2-5; D is unresolved. The CDR3 consists of 13 residues. The V gene's germline CDR1 is SGHVS and CDR2 FQNEAQ. The ends were cut back, 5 bases at V and 4 bases at J, with 11 bases in the middle. The CDR3: CASSPRSVETQYF. Here the CDR3 DNA reads TGTGCCAGCAGCCCCCGCTCGGTAGAGACCCAGTACTTC.

In this sample, this clonotype turned up a few times. V usage is TRBV12-3 or TRBV12-4 and J usage is TRBJ2-7; D possibly corresponds to TRBD2 (6 bases). CDR3 length: 14 amino acids. V was shortened by 5 bases and J by 1 base, with 12 bases between the two germline ends. DNA of the CDR3: TGTGCCAGCAGTCCTTCGGGGGAGTCCTACGAGCAGTACTTC. Amino acids: CASSPSGESYEQYF.

The chain uses TRBV15 and TRBJ2-3; D possibly corresponds to TRBD1 (5 bases). V was trimmed by 1 base and J by 4 bases, leaving 6 bases between them. This CDR3 is built from 13 residues. CDR1 and CDR2 from the germline V gene are LNHNV and YYDKDF (reference sequence). CDR3 amino acids: CATSRAGSDTQYF. DNA of the CDR3: TGTGCCACCAGCAGAGCAGGGTCAGATACGCAGTATTTT.

The chain employs TRBV20-1 and TRBJ1-1, with TRBD1 matching 7 bases. Trimming removed 5 bases from V and 4 bases from J; junction bases left unmatched: 10. The germline CDR1 and CDR2 sequences are DFQATT and SNEGSKA (reference sequence). This CDR3 has 14 residues. DNA for the CDR3: TGCAGTGCTCTTTTGACAGGGTCGGGCACTGAAGCTTTCTTT. Protein: CSALLTGSGTEAFF.

The chain recombines TRBV20-1 with TRBJ2-3, with TRBD2 identical over 12 bases. Germline V gene lookup returns CDR1 DFQATT and CDR2 SNEGSKA (reference sequence). The CDR3 runs to 15 residues. V was clipped by 1 base and J by 7 bases; unmatched bases: 6. The CDR3 loop is CSARGPSGRVNTQYF. The CDR3 DNA reads as TGCAGTGCTAGAGGGCCTAGCGGGAGGGTGAATACGCAGTATTTT.

This clonotype was recorded a few times. J is TRBJ2-2 and V is TRBV4-2; D unclear. Per the germline V gene, CDR1 is LGHNA and CDR2 is YNFKEQ. CDR3 size: 14 residues. With 4 bases removed from V and 6 bases from J, the gap between germline ends came to 12 bases. The CDR3 nucleotides are TGTGCCAGCAGCCTCTTTGAGAATTCCGGGGAGCTGTTTTTT. Its translation: CASSLFENSGELFF.

This clonotype was observed a few times. This chain joins TRBV27 and TRBJ2-7, with TRBD2 as a possible D gene (7 bases). The CDR3 is 14 amino acids. The germline V gene encodes CDR1 MNHEY and CDR2 SMNVEV (reference sequence). V lost 11 bases and J 4 bases, leaving 21 bases between the germline ends. DNA for the CDR3: TGTGCCTCAGGGGCCGGAGCGGGAAGGTACGAGCAGTACTTC. It is translated as CASGAGAGRYEQYF.

The chain links TRBV11-1 to TRBJ1-2, with TRBD1 identical over 7 bases. This CDR3 has 15 residues. Trimming cost V 3 bases and J 2 bases; bases outside gene matches: 6. The germline gives CDR1 SGHAT, CDR2 FQDESV (reference sequence). In nucleotides, the CDR3 is TGTGCCAGCAGCTTTAACAGGGGACTAAACTATGGCTACACCTTC. Its translation: CASSFNRGLNYGYTF.

This clonotype has more than one count but fewer than ten. The gene calls are TRBV4-1 and TRBJ1-1, with unresolved D. The CDR3 length is 16 residues. V lost 1 base and J 5 bases, leaving 17 bases between the germline ends. Germline V lookup: CDR1 MGHRA, CDR2 YSYEKL. This chain's CDR3 is CASSQGDESGRTEAFF. CDR3 nucleotides: TGCGCCAGCAGCCAAGGGGATGAAAGTGGGAGGACTGAAGCTTTCTTT.

Many counts were recorded for this clonotype. The chain carries TRBV20-1 and TRBJ2-5; the D is unclear. V lost 2 bases and J 2 bases, leaving 9 bases between the germline ends. Germline CDR1 DFQATT, CDR2 SNEGSKA (reference sequence). The CDR3 runs to 13 residues. The CDR3 spells CSARSTPQETQYF. CDR3 sequence (DNA): TGCAGTGCTAGATCGACTCCTCAAGAGACCCAGTACTTC.

The gene calls are TRBV12-3 or TRBV12-4 and TRBJ1-6; 8 bases match TRBD1. CDR3 length equals 14 residues. V shed 6 bases, J shed 10 bases, and the junction held 8 bases outside the gene matches. For the CDR3, the DNA is TGTGCCAGCAGGGATGGACAGGGTCGCTCACCCCTCCACTTT. This translates into CASRDGQGRSPLHF.